The entry below describes one T cell receptor (beta chain). No antigen is known for it. An end of the junction does not agree with germline; a read error may underlie this. Alongside a J-beta primer mix, a sample-barcoded 5' primer served in a second PCR lasting roughly 7 to 11 cycles. TCRdb ran MiXCR on the 5' RACE reads and lists one entry per CDR3 protein. The table lists 750,000 or so distinct CDR3 sequences, just under 25% of them singletons. This record belongs to a study of blood T cells in healthy people across ages. Study findings and constraints: Since the PBMCs were unsorted, naive and antigen-experienced cells could not be conclusively compared.

The CDR3 consists of 13 residues. CDR1 and CDR2 (germline): SGHVS, FNYEAQ. Total RNA extracted from each sample amounted to at least 6 micrograms. This sample was shared with a second study, whose subject was T cells of mothers and their children. As reported in that work: The study recruited a few healthy Caucasian mothers and their six children as donors. The M1S primer of the second PCR added sample barcodes and 2-4 random nucleotides.

The rearrangement uses TRBV7-6 and TRBJ2-7; D call uncertain. The clonotype comes from a boy aged 5-17 years in good health. The specimen sequenced was blood. The CDR3 region is CASSPGQLLEQYF. CDR3 nucleotides: TGCGCCAGCAGCCCGGGCCAATTACTCGAGCAGTACTTC.